These T cell receptor beta chains were read from a single sample in a study of blood T cell repertoires in COVID-19. The data were produced by immunoSEQ multiplex PCR, yet TCRdb's version contains in-frame clones alone and is incomplete. The table lists 25,000 to 35,000 clones, approximately 87% of them singletons. The sample was peripheral blood. Receptor source: a human donor with active COVID-19. The donor label of this sample is uncertain. CDR3s include the opening cysteine and the closing phenylalanine or tryptophan. D genes are given only for firm matches. A row's size may be missing; if present it is once, few, many or a size class.

V	J	D	size	DNA	CDR3
TRBV7-2	TRBJ2-7	TRBD2	NA	TGTGCCAGCAGCACCCGGACTAGCGGGAGCTACGAGCAGTACTTC	CASSTRTSGSYEQYF
TRBV4-3	TRBJ2-5	TRBD2	NA	TGCGCCAGCAGCCTGAGCCTGGGGGGAGGGTTCGAGACCCAGTACTTC	CASSLSLGGGFETQYF
TRBV6-5	TRBJ1-5	NA	NA	TGTGCCAGCAGTTCATACCTGGACAGTCTCGAACAGCCCCAGCATTTT	CASSSYLDSLEQPQHF
TRBV6-5	TRBJ1-2	TRBD1	NA	TGTGCCAGCAGTTACTCGACAGGGGGAAACTATGGCTACACCTTC	CASSYSTGGNYGYTF
TRBV5-8	TRBJ2-2	TRBD1	NA	TGTGCCAGCAGCTTGGCCGAGGGACAGACGAACACCGGGGAGCTGTTTTTT	CASSLAEGQTNTGELFF
TRBV5-5	TRBJ2-3	NA	NA	TGTGCCAGCAGCTTGGACTTTAGCACAGATACGCAGTATTTT	CASSLDFSTDTQYF
TRBV13	TRBJ2-7	TRBD2	NA	TGTGCCAGCAGCTTAGGGACTAGCGGGAGTCTCGAGCAGTACTTC	CASSLGTSGSLEQYF
TRBV4-2	TRBJ1-5	NA	NA	TGTGCCAGCAGCCAAGAACGGGGTGGCAATCAGCCCCAGCATTTT	CASSQERGGNQPQHF
TRBV7-6	TRBJ1-2	TRBD1	NA	TGTGCCAGCAGTTTATACCGGGACAGCAATAACTATGGCTACACCTTC	CASSLYRDSNNYGYTF
TRBV24-1	TRBJ2-1	TRBD2	NA	TGTGCCACCAGTGATTCTAGCGGGAGCGATGAGCAGTTCTTC	CATSDSSGSDEQFF
TRBV11-3	TRBJ2-7	TRBD2	NA	TGTGCCAGCCGCTTTAGCGGGGCAATCTACGAGCAGTACTTC	CASRFSGAIYEQYF
TRBV9	TRBJ2-7	TRBD1	NA	TGTGCCAGCAGCACAGGACAGGGCATCGACGAGCAGTACTTC	CASSTGQGIDEQYF
TRBV30	TRBJ2-7	TRBD1	NA	TGTGCCGGAGCCGAGACAGGGGGCCTGAACGAGCAGTACTTC	CAGAETGGLNEQYF
TRBV3-1/TRBV3-2	TRBJ2-3	TRBD2	NA	TGTGCCAGCAGCCCCCGACTAGCGGCCACAGATACGCAGTATTTT	CASSPRLAATDTQYF
TRBV11-1	TRBJ2-5	NA	NA	TGTGCCAGCAGCTCGGGAGAGAGAGAGACCCAGTACTTC	CASSSGERETQYF
TRBV5-6	TRBJ2-1	NA	NA	TGTGCCAGCAGCGCCGAGGCTGTATACAATGAGCAGTTCTTC	CASSAEAVYNEQFF
TRBV11-2	TRBJ2-1	TRBD2	NA	TGTGCCAGCAGCCCCGGGACTAGCTTCGAGCAGTTCTTC	CASSPGTSFEQFF
TRBV7-2	TRBJ2-1	TRBD2	NA	TGTGCCAGCAGCTTAGTTCCAGGACTAGCGGGAGTGGGTTTGGGTGAGCAGTTCTTC	CASSLVPGLAGVGLGEQFF
TRBV6-5	TRBJ2-3	NA	NA	TGTGCCACCGGCAATCCCCGACTGACGACAGATACGCAGTATTTT	CATGNPRLTTDTQYF
TRBV2	TRBJ2-7	NA	once	TGTGCCAGCAGTGAAGCGTTAGCTCAAACCTACGAGCAGTACTTC	CASSEALAQTYEQYF
TRBV7-2	TRBJ2-7	NA	once	TGTGCCAGCAGCTTTGAACAGACCTACGAGCAGTACTTC	CASSFEQTYEQYF
TRBV10-2	TRBJ2-1	NA	once	TGCGCCAGCAGTGAGTCAAGTCTAGCACACAATGAGCAGTTCTTC	CASSESSLAHNEQFF
TRBV5-6	TRBJ2-7	TRBD2	NA	TGTGCCAGCAGACCCGGGGGGGGGACGCTGTACGAGCAGTACTTC	CASRPGGGTLYEQYF
TRBV28	TRBJ1-4	NA	NA	TGTGCCAGCAGTTTATTCAGGGGTAGCTACGCAACTAATGAAAAACTGTTTTTT	CASSLFRGSYATNEKLFF
TRBV5-1	TRBJ2-5	TRBD2	once	TGCGCCAGCAGCGAATTAGCGGGGGAAGAGACCCAGTACTTC	CASSELAGEETQYF
TRBV10-1	TRBJ1-1	TRBD1	NA	TGCGCCAGCAGTGAGTCTGGACAGGATGAAGCTTTCTTT	CASSESGQDEAFF
TRBV24-1	TRBJ2-3	TRBD2	NA	TGTGCCACCAGTCGGGGGGGTAACACAGATACGCAGTATTTT	CATSRGGNTDTQYF
TRBV9	TRBJ2-5	NA	once	TGTGCCAGCAGCGTAGACTCCCAAGAGACCCAGTACTTC	CASSVDSQETQYF
TRBV19	TRBJ1-6	NA	once	TGTGCCAGTAGTATGCGGGCCAGCTCCTATAATTCACCCCTCCACTTT	CASSMRASSYNSPLHF
TRBV5-1	TRBJ2-1	TRBD2	NA	TGCGCCAGCAATCAGGGCGGGGGAGGAAATGAGCAGTTCTTC	CASNQGGGGNEQFF
TRBV27	TRBJ2-3	NA	NA	TGTGCCAGCAGTTTCGAGCGGCCTAGGGATACGCAGTATTTT	CASSFERPRDTQYF
TRBV4-3	TRBJ2-7	TRBD1	once	TGCGCCAGCAGCCAAGATGCCCCCCACACGGGACAGGGATACCACGAGCAGTACTTC	CASSQDAPHTGQGYHEQYF
TRBV19	TRBJ2-1	NA	NA	TGTGCCAGTAGTATGAGGCCCGGTGGGGCCAATGAGCAGTTCTTC	CASSMRPGGANEQFF
TRBV5-6	TRBJ1-6	NA	NA	TGTGCCAGCAGCCTTGGGGGCCAAAATAATTCACCCCTCCACTTT	CASSLGGQNNSPLHF
TRBV10-3	TRBJ1-4	NA	NA	TGTGCCATCACCAGGGATCTTAATGAAAAACTGTTTTTT	CAITRDLNEKLFF
TRBV28	TRBJ2-1	TRBD2	NA	TGTGCCAGCAGTTTATTTAGCGGGTCCTACAATGAGCAGTTCTTC	CASSLFSGSYNEQFF
TRBV11-2	TRBJ1-4	NA	NA	TGTGCCAGCAGTCGGGAAAGCGGAAATGAAAAACTGTTTTTT	CASSRESGNEKLFF
TRBV7-9	TRBJ2-3	NA	NA	TGTGCCAGCAGCCCCCCGGTTTCCGATACGCAGTATTTT	CASSPPVSDTQYF
TRBV5-4	TRBJ1-1	TRBD1	NA	TGTGCCAGCAGGAAGGGTGGACAGGCCAACACTGAAGCTTTCTTT	CASRKGGQANTEAFF
TRBV6-1	TRBJ2-7	TRBD1	NA	TGTGCCAGCAGTGGAGCCGGGACAGGGCCCTACGAGCAGTACTTC	CASSGAGTGPYEQYF
TRBV11-2	TRBJ2-3	TRBD2	few	TGTGCCAGCAGCCCCCGGGGGGGAACAGATACGCAGTATTTT	CASSPRGGTDTQYF
TRBV18	TRBJ1-2	TRBD1	NA	TGTGCCAGCTCACCGCCACAGGGGGCGCATCACTATGGCTACACCTTC	CASSPPQGAHHYGYTF
TRBV24-1	TRBJ1-2	NA	few	TGTGCCACCAGTGATGGAGCTAACTATGGCTACACCTTC	CATSDGANYGYTF
TRBV10-3	TRBJ2-1	TRBD2	medium-sized	TGTGCCATCAGTGAGTGGACTAGTACCTCCCATGAGCAGTTCTTC	CAISEWTSTSHEQFF
TRBV7-8	TRBJ2-7	TRBD1	NA	TGTGCCAGCAGCTTGAAAAGACAGGGTGATAACTACGAGCAGTACTTC	CASSLKRQGDNYEQYF
TRBV12-5	TRBJ2-1	NA	once	TGTGCTAGTGAAGATAAGGGGCCAACCTCCTACAATGAGCAGTTCTTC	CASEDKGPTSYNEQFF
TRBV7-2	TRBJ2-5	TRBD2	NA	TGTGCCAGCAGCTTAGGACTAGCCGGCGAGACCCAGTACTTC	CASSLGLAGETQYF
TRBV12-5	TRBJ1-5	NA	NA	TGTGCTAGTGCCTCGGGGTGGGCAGGGAGGCGAGATCAGCCCCAGCATTTT	CASASGWAGRRDQPQHF
TRBV28	TRBJ1-2	NA	NA	TGTGCCAGCAGTTTGACAGGAAACTATGGCTACACCTTC	CASSLTGNYGYTF
TRBV19	TRBJ1-1	NA	once	TGTGCCAGTAGGAGCCCGGGAGATAACACTGAAGCTTTCTTT	CASRSPGDNTEAFF